What follows are 5 T cell receptor beta chains derived from one specimen sequenced in a study of shared clonotypes between healthy human individuals. The assay was immunoSEQ multiplex PCR, and TCRdb's table has in-frame clones only and misses some. In the table there are about 1.5 million clones, roughly 96% of which are singletons. Sequencing was done on a sample of naive CD4+ T cells sorted from blood. As to subset: CD45RA+ positively selected. Receptors were obtained from a man between 25 and 39 years old in good health.

The chain combines TRBV2 with TRBJ1-5; no definite D call. Germline assignment: CDR1 SNHLY and CDR2 FYNNEI. V shed 1 base and J shed 6 bases, with 13 bases lying between them. This CDR3 is 15 amino acids long. CDR3 DNA: TGTGCCAGCAGTGAAGTGCAGGTGGGAAGTCAGCCCCAGCATTTT. Residues: CASSEVQVGSQPQHF.

This clone occurred once. The chain employs TRBV5-8 and TRBJ2-4; D is undetermined. This CDR3 contains 17 residues. Trimming took off 0 bases at V and 1 base at J, with 14 bases between the two ends. Looked up from germline, CDR1 is SGHTS and CDR2 is YDEGEE. The DNA for the CDR3 is TGTGCCAGCAGCTTGGGGTTTCAGTATCCGGCCAAAAACATTCAGTACTTC. Translating gives CASSLGFQYPAKNIQYF.

V is TRBV6-1 and J is TRBJ1-2, with 8 positions matching TRBD1. The germline V gene encodes CDR1 MNHNS and CDR2 SASEGT. CDR3 length: 15 residues. Germline trimming cut 6 bases from V and 2 bases from J; bases unmatched to any gene: 8. This chain's CDR3 is CASSPTRQGNYGYTF. The CDR3 DNA reads TGTGCCAGCAGCCCAACCCGACAGGGGAACTATGGCTACACCTTC.

This chain uses TRBV5-1 with TRBJ1-5, with D tentatively TRBD1 (5 bases). The germline V and J ends were trimmed by 4 bases and 4 bases, with 12 bases remaining between them. The CDR3 is 14 residues long. Germline CDR1 SGHRS, CDR2 YFSETQ. The CDR3 DNA is TGCGCCAGCAGCCAGGGACCGCATAATCAGCCCCAGCATTTT. Protein product: CASSQGPHNQPQHF.

The chain carries TRBV27 and TRBJ2-1, with D possibly being TRBD1 or TRBD2 (5 bases each). Germline CDR1 MNHEY, CDR2 SMNVEV (reference sequence). CDR3 length: 15 amino acids. Trimming took off 6 bases at V and 7 bases at J, with 19 bases between the two ends. CDR3 in DNA: TGTGCCAGCAGGGTAACAGGATCCCCGGGAAATGAGCAGTTCTTC. Translating it yields CASRVTGSPGNEQFF.